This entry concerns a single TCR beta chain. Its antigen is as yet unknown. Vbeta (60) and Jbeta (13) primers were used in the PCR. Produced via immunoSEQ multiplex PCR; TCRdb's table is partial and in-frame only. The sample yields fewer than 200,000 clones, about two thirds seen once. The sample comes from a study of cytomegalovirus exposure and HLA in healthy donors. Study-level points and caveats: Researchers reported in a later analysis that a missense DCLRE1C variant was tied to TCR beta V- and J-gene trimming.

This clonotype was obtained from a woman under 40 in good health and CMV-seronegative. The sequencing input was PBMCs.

The CDR3 sequence: CASSWGEESPLHF. For the CDR3, the DNA is TGTGCCAGCAGCTGGGGGGAAGAATCACCCCTCCACTTT. The chain links TRBV7-6 to TRBJ1-6; a weak D match, TRBD1 (5 bases). The CDR3 consists of 13 residues. CDR1 is SGHVS, CDR2 FNYEAQ, per germline. The V end lost 4 bases, the J end lost 10 bases, and 11 bases lay between the germline ends.